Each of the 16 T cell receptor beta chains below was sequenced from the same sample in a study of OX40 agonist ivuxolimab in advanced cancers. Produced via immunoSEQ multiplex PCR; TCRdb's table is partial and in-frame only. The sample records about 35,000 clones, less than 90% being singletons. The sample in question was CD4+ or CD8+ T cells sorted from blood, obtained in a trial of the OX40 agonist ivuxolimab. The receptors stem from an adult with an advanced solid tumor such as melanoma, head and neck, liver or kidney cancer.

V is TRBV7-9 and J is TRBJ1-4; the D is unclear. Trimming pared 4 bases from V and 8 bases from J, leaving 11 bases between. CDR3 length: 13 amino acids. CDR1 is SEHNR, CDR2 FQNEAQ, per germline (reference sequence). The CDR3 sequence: CASSYGAGEKLFF. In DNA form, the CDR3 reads TGTGCCAGCAGCTACGGAGCGGGGGAAAAACTGTTTTTT.

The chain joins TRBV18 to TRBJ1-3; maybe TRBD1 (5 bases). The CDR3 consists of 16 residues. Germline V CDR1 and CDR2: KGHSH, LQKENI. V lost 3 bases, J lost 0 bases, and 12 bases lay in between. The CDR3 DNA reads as TGTGCCAGCTCACCCTGGGCACAGGACTCTGGAAACACCATATATTTT. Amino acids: CASSPWAQDSGNTIYF.

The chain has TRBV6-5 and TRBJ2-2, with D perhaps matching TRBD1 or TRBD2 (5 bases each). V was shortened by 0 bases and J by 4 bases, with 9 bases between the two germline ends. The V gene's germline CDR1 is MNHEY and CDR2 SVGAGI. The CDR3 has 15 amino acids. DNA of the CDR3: TGTGCCAGCAGTTACTCGAAGAGGGGCACCGGGGAGCTGTTTTTT. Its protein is CASSYSKRGTGELFF.

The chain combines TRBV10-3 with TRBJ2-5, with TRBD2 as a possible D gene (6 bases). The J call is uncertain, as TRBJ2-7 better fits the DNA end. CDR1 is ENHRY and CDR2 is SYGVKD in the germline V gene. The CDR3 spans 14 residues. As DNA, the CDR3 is TGTGCCATCAGTTCTTTGGGGGGATTATACGAGCAGTACTTC. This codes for CAISSLGGLYEQYF.

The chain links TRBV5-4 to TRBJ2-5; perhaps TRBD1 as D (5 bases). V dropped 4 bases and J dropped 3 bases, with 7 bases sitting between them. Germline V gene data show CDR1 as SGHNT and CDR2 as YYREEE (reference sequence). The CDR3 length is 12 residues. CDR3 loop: CASSVGEETQYF. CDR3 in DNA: TGTGCCAGCAGCGTAGGGGAAGAGACCCAGTACTTC.

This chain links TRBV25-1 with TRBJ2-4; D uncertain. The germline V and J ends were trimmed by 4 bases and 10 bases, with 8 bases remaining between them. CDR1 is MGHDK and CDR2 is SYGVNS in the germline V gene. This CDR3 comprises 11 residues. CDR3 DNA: TGTGCCAGCAGTGCCTCTTCGATTCAGTACTTC. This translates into CASSASSIQYF.

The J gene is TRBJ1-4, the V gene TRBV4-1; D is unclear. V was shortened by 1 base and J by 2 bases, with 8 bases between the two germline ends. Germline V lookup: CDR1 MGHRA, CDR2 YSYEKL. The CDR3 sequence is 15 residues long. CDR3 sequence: CASSQGKGTNEKLFF. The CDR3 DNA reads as TGCGCCAGCAGCCAAGGGAAGGGCACTAATGAAAAACTGTTTTTT.

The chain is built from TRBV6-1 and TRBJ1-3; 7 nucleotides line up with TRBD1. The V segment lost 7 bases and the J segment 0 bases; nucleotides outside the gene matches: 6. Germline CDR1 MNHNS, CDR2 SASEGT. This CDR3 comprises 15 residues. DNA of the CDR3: TGTGCCAGCACTATGGACAGGCCCTCTGGAAACACCATATATTTT. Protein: CASTMDRPSGNTIYF.

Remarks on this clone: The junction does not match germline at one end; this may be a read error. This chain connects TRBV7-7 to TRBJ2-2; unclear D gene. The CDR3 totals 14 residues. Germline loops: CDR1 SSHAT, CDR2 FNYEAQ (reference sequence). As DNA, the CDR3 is TGTGCTAGCAGCTTCGCCGTGAACACCGGGGAGCTGTTTTTT. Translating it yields CASSFAVNTGELFF.

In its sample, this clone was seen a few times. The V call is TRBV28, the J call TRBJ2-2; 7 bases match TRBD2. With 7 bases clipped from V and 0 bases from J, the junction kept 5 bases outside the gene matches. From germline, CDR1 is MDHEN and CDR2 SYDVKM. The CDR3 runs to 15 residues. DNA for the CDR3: TGTGCCAGCACTCCGGCGGGAGCGAACACCGGGGAGCTGTTTTTT. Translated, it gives CASTPAGANTGELFF.

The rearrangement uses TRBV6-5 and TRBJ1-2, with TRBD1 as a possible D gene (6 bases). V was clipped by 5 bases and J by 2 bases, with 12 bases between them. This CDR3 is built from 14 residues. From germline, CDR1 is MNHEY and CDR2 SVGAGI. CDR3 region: CASSDRWANYGYTF. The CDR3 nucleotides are TGTGCCAGCAGTGACAGGTGGGCGAACTATGGCTACACCTTC.

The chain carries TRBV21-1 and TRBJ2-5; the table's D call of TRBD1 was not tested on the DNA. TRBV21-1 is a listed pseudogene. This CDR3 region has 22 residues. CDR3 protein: CASSKAYRDRIQTPINQETQYF. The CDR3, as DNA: TGTGCCAGCAGCAAAGCTTACCGGGACAGAATTCAAACACCAATTAACCAAGAGACCCAGTACTTC.

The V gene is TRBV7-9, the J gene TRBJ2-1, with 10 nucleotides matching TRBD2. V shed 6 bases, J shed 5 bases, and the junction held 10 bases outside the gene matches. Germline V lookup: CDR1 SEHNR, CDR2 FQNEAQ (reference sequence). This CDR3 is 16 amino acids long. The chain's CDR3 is CASSRPTSGVNNEQFF. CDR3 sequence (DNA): TGTGCCAGCAGTCGTCCAACTAGCGGGGTCAACAATGAGCAGTTCTTC. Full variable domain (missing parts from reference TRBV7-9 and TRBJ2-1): DTGVSQNPRHKITKRGQNVTFRCDPISEHNRLYWYRQTLGQGPEFLTYFQNEAQLEKSRLLSDRFSAERPKGSFSTLEIQRTEQGDSAMYLCASSRPTSGVNNEQFFGPGTRLTVL.

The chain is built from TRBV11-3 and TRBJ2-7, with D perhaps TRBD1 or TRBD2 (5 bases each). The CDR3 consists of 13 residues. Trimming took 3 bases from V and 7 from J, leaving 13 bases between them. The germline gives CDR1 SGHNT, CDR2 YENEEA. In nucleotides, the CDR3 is TGTGCCAGCAGCTTTCAGGGTCGGGGTGAGCAGTACTTC. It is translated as CASSFQGRGEQYF.

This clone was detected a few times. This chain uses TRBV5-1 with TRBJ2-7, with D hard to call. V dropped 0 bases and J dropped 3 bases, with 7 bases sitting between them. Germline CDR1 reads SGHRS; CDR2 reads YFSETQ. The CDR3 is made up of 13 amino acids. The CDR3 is CASSLGDNYEQYF. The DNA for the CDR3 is TGCGCCAGCAGCTTGGGCGACAACTACGAGCAGTACTTC. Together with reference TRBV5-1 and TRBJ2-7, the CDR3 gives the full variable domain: KAGVTQTPRYLIKTRGQQVTLSCSPISGHRSVSWYQQTPGQGLQFLFEYFSETQRNKGNFPGRFSGRQFSNSRSEMNVSTLELGDSALYLCASSLGDNYEQYFGPGTRLTVT.

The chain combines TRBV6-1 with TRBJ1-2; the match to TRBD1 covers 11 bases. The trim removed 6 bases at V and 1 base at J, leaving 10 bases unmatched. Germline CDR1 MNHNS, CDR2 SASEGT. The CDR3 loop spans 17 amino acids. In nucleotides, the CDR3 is TGTGCCAGCAGAGAATCCGGGACAGGGGGAGGTAACTATGGCTACACCTTC. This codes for CASRESGTGGGNYGYTF.